What follows describes a single TCR beta chain. The antigen remains unidentified. These data are taken from a study of blood T cells in healthy people across ages. Per-sample yields of isolated PBMCs were at least 6 million. PCR was performed a second time for about 7 to 12 cycles using a sample-barcoded 5' primer and a J-beta primer mix. Researchers report that a template-switch adaptor with 12 random nucleotides tagged each cDNA molecule. TCRdb itself ran the 5' RACE reads through MiXCR, one entry per CDR3 protein. The data contain around 850,000 distinct CDR3 sequences, 36% of them singletons. Notes on the study in general: Donors of long life had a larger count of naive CD4+ cells and greater diversity than aged donors. Unsorted PBMC material precluded a definitive naive versus antigen-experienced comparison.

The germline gives CDR1 DFQATT, CDR2 SNEGSKA (reference sequence). The CDR3 loop spans 14 amino acids. V was trimmed by 3 bases and J by 6 bases, leaving 14 bases between them. The sequenced material came from blood. The clonotype originates from a man in his late teens or twenties in good health. V and J are TRBV20-1 and TRBJ2-2, with D tentatively TRBD2 (5 bases). The CDR3 DNA is TGCAGTGCTAGTCCGGGAATGAGCGCCGGGGAGCTGTTTTTT. It specifies CSASPGMSAGELFF.